The 3 T cell receptor beta chains presented below share a single source sample, sequenced in a study of blood T cell repertoires in COVID-19 (dated by TCRdb to the early 2020s). Library construction relied on the immunoSEQ multiplex PCR assay. Entries here come from immuneACCESS through TCRdb and include only in-frame sequences with V and J called. Some clones fail to appear in such tables; in the studies checked, an unresolved V gene covers under half of the shortfall, and the cause of the remainder is unknown. Present in this sample are fewer than 300,000 clones, about nine tenths of which were seen just once. The top ten clones comprise approximately 1.2% of the sample. Sequencing was done on a sample of PBMCs or T cells enriched from blood (not recorded which). The receptors derive from a woman younger than 45 who had recovered from COVID-19.

The chain links TRBV5-4 to TRBJ2-5; D unclear. V shed 0 bases and J shed 2 bases, with 17 bases lying between them. The CDR3 spans 17 residues. CDR1 and CDR2 from the germline V gene are SGHNT and YYREEE (reference sequence). In nucleotides, the CDR3 is TGTGCCAGCAGCTTGGACCAGCGTCCGGCCGAACAAGAGACCCAGTACTTC. Its translation is CASSLDQRPAEQETQYF.

This chain joins TRBV10-3 and TRBJ2-2, with 9 positions matching TRBD2. CDR3 size: 16 residues. Per germline, CDR1 ENHRY and CDR2 SYGVKD. Trimming removed 6 bases from V and 5 bases from J; junction bases left unmatched: 10. This CDR3 is CAISEGGRARTGELFF. The CDR3 DNA sequence: TGTGCCATCAGCGAAGGCGGGAGGGCCAGGACCGGGGAGCTGTTTTTT.

The chain recombines TRBV10-3 with TRBJ1-1; D remains ambiguous. In germline, CDR1 is ENHRY, CDR2 SYGVKD. V was shortened by 6 bases and J by 1 base, with 6 bases between the two germline ends. The CDR3 totals 12 residues. DNA of the CDR3: TGTGCCATCAGAGCCGGGAACACTGAAGCTTTCTTT. Translating it yields CAIRAGNTEAFF.